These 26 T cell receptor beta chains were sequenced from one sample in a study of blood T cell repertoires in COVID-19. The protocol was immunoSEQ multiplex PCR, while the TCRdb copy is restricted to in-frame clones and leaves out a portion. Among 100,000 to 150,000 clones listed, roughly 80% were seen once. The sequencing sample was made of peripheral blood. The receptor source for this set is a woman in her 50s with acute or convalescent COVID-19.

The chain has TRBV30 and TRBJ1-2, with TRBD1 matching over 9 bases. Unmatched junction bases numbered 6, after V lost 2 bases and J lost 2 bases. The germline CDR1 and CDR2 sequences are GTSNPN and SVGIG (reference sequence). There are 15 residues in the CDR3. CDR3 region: CAWSTPGQGNYGYTF. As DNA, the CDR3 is TGTGCCTGGAGTACTCCCGGACAGGGGAACTATGGCTACACCTTC.

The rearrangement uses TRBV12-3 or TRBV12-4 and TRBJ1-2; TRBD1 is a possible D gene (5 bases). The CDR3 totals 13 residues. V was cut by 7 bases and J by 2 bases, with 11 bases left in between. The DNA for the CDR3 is TGTGCCAGCACTCAGACAGTGAACTATGGCTACACCTTC. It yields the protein CASTQTVNYGYTF.

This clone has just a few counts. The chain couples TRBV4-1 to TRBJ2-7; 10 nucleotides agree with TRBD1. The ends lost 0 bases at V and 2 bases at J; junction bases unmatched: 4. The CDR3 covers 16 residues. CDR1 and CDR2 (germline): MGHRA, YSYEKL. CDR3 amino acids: CASSQEGTGEPYEQYF. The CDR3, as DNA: TGCGCCAGCAGCCAAGAGGGGACAGGGGAACCCTACGAGCAGTACTTC.

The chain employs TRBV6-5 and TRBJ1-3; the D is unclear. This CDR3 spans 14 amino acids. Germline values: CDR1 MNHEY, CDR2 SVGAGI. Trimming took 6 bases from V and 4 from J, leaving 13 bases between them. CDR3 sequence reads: CASSQDWRGNTIYF. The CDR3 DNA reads TGTGCCAGCAGCCAAGACTGGAGGGGAAACACCATATATTTT.

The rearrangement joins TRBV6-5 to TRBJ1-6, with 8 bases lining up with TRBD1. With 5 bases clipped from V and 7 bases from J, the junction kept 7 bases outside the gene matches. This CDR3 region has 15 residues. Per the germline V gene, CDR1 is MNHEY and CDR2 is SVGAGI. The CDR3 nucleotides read TGTGCCAGCAGTAGGACAGGGAATCGCAATTCACCCCTCCACTTT. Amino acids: CASSRTGNRNSPLHF.

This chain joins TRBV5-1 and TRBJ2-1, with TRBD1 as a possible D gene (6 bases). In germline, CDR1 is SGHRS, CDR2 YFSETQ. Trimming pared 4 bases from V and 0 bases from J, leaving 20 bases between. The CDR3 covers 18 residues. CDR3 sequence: CASSRRTDWASSYNEQFF. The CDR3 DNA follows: TGCGCCAGCAGCCGGCGGACAGATTGGGCATCCTCCTACAATGAGCAGTTCTTC.

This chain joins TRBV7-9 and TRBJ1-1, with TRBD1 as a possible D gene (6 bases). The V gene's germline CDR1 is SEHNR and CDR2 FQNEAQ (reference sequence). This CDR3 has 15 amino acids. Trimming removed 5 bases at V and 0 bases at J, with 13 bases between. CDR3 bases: TGTGCCAGCAGCCCCACAGGGCGTTTGAACACTGAAGCTTTCTTT. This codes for CASSPTGRLNTEAFF.

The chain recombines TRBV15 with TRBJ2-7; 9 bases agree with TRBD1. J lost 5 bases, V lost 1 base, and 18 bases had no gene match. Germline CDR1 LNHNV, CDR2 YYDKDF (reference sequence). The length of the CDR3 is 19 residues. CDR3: CATSRGLPLRGQGLNEQYF. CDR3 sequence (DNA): TGTGCCACCAGCAGAGGTCTTCCCCTCCGGGGACAGGGTCTCAACGAGCAGTACTTC.

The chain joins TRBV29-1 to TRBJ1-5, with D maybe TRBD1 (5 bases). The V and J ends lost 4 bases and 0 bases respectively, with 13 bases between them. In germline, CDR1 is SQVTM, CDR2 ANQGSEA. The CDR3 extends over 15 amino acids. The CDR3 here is CSVGLGGDSNQPQHF. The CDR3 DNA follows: TGCAGCGTTGGTTTGGGGGGAGATAGCAATCAGCCCCAGCATTTT.

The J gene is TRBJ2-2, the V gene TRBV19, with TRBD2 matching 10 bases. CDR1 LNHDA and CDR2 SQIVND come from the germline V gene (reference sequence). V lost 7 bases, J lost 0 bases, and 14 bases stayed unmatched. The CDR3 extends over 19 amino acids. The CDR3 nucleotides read TGTGCCAGTAAGGACCAGGGACTAGCGTTTCTCGCGAACACCGGGGAGCTGTTTTTT. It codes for CASKDQGLAFLANTGELFF.

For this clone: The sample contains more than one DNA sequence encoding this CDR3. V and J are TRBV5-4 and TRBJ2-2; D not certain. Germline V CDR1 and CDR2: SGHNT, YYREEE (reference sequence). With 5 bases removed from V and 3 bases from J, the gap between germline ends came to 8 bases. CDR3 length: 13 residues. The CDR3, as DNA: TGTGCCAGCAGTCTAACGGACACCGGGGAGCTGTTTTTT. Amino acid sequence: CASSLTDTGELFF.

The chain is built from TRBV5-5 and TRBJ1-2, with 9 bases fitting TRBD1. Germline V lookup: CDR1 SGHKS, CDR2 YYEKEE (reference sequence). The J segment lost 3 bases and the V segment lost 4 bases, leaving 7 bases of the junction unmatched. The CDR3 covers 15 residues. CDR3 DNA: TGTGCCAGCAGCCGCGGACAGGGGAGGGACTATGGCTACACCTTC. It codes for CASSRGQGRDYGYTF.

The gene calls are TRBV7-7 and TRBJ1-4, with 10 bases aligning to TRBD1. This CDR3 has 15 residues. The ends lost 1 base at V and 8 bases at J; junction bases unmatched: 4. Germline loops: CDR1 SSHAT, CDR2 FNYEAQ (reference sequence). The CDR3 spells CASSLGDRGNEKLFF. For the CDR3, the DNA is TGTGCCAGCAGCTTAGGGGACAGGGGCAACGAAAAACTGTTTTTT.

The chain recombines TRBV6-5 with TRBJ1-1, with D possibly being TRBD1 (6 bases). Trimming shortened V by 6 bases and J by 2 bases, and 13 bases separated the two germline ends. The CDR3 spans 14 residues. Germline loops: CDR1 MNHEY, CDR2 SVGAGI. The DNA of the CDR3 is TGTGCCAGCAGGCCCGGGACAACCAACACTGAAGCTTTCTTT. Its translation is CASRPGTTNTEAFF.

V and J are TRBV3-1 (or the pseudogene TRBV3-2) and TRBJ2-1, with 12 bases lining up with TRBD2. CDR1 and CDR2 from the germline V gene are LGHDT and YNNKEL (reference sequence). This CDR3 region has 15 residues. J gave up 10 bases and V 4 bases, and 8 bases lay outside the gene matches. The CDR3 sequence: CASSPTSGGSREQFF. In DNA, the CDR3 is TGTGCCAGCAGCCCTACTAGCGGGGGGTCCCGGGAGCAGTTCTTC.

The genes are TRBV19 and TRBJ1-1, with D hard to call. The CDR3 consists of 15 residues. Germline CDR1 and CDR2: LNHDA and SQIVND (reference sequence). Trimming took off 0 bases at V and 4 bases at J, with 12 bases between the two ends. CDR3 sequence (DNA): TGTGCCAGTAGTATAGATCTCGAGCGGGGCACTGAAGCTTTCTTT. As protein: CASSIDLERGTEAFF. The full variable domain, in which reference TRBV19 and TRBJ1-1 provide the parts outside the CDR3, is DGGITQSPKYLFRKEGQNVTLSCEQNLNHDAMYWYRQDPGQGLRLIYYSQIVNDFQKGDIAEGYSVSREKKESFPLTVTSAQKNPTAFYLCASSIDLERGTEAFFGQGTRLTVV.

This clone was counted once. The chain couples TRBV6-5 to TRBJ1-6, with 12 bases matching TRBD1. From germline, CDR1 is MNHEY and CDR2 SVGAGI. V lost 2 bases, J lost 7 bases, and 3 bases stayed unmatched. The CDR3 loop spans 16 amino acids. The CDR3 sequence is CASSYAGTGGNSPLHF. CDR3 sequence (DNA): TGTGCCAGCAGTTACGCCGGGACAGGGGGCAATTCACCCCTCCACTTT.

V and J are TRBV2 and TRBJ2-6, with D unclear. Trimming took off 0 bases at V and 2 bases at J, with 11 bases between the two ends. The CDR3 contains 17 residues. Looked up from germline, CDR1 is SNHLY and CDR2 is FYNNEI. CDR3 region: CASSEAPDFTGANVLTF. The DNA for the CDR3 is TGTGCCAGCAGTGAAGCGCCAGATTTTACTGGGGCCAACGTCCTGACTTTC.

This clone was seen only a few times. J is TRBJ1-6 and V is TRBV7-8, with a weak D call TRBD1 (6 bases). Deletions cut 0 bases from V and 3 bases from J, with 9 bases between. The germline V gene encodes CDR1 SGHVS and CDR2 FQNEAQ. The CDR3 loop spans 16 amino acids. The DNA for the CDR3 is TGTGCCAGCAGCTTAGCTGCAGGGGTCTATAATTCACCCCTCCACTTT. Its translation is CASSLAAGVYNSPLHF.

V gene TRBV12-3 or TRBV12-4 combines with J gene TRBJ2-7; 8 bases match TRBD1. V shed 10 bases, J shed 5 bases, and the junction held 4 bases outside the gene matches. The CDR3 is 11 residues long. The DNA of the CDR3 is TGTGCCACCTCGACAGGGGACGAGCAGTACTTC. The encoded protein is CATSTGDEQYF.

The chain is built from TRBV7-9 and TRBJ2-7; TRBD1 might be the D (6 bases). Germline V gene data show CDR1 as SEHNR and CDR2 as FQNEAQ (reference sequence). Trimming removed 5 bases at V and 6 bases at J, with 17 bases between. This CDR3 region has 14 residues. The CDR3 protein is CASSRKQGTGEQYF. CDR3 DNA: TGTGCCAGCAGCCGAAAACAGGGCACCGGCGAGCAGTACTTC. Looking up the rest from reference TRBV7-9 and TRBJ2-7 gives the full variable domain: DTGVSQNPRHKITKRGQNVTFRCDPISEHNRLYWYRQTLGQGPEFLTYFQNEAQLEKSRLLSDRFSAERPKGSFSTLEIQRTEQGDSAMYLCASSRKQGTGEQYFGPGTRLTVT.

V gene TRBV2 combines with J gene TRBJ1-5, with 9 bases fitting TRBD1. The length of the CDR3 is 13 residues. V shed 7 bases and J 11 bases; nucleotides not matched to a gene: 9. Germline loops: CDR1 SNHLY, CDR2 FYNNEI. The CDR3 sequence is CASNTGGAGAQHF. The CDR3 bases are TGTGCCAGCAATACAGGGGGCGCGGGTGCCCAGCATTTT.

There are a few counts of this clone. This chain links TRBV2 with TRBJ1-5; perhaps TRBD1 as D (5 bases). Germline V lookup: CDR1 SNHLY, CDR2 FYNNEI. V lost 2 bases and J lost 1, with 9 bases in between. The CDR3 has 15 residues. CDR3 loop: CASSERGTSNQPQHF. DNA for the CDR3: TGTGCCAGCAGTGAACGGGGGACGAGCAATCAGCCCCAGCATTTT.

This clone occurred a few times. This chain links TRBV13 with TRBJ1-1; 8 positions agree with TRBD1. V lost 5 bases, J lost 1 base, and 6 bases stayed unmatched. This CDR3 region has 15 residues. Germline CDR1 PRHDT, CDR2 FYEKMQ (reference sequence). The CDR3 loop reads CASSAGDRQNTEAFF. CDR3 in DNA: TGTGCCAGCAGCGCGGGGGACAGGCAGAACACTGAAGCTTTCTTT.

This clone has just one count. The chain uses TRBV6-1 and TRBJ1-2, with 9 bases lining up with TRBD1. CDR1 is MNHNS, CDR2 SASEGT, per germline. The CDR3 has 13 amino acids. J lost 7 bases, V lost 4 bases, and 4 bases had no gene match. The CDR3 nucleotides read TGTGCCAGCAGTGCCCAGGACAGGGGTGGCTACACCTTC. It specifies CASSAQDRGGYTF.

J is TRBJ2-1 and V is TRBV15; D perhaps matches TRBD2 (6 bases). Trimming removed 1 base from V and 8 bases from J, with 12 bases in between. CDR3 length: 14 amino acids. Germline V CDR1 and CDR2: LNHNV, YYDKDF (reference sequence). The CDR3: CATSRGSREDEQFF. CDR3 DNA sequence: TGTGCCACCAGCAGAGGAAGCAGGGAGGATGAGCAGTTCTTC.